This TCR beta chain was sequenced in a study of response to subunit inactivated influenza vaccine. This clonotype was detected only a few times. Its specificity is not known. V dropped 5 bases and J dropped 1 base, with 12 bases sitting between them. Germline V CDR1 and CDR2: SGHVS, FQNEAQ. The CDR3 is 15 amino acids. Each CDR3 protein is one row after TCRdb ran MiXCR on the RT-PCR reads. The data contain 450,000 to 500,000 distinct CDR3 sequences, approximately 10% of them singletons. The study's findings and limits: Authors suggested seasonal influenza vaccinations each recruit few new T cells.

The clonotype comes from a man between 45 and 60 years old who received an inactivated influenza vaccine. Specimen: PBMCs from blood, collected roughly 47 days after vaccination. This chain links TRBV7-8 with TRBJ2-1; D is possibly TRBD1 (5 bases). This CDR3 reads CASSRRDLSYNEQFF. The CDR3 DNA reads as TGTGCCAGCAGCCGCAGGGATTTGTCCTACAATGAGCAGTTCTTC.